A single sample gave rise to the 19 T cell receptor beta chains below, sequenced in a study of CD4 T cells in relation to SARS-CoV-2 and coronaviruses. Measured with immunoSEQ multiplex PCR; TCRdb has only the in-frame clones, and not every one. The table records approximately 41,000 clones, about 80% of them present only once. These receptors lack a known antigen. Sequenced material: naive CD4+ T cells from PBMCs, cultured in vitro. Documented subset: naive CD4+ T cells isolated by negative enrichment. The receptors originated from an adult with COVID-19.

The rearrangement uses TRBV11-2 and TRBJ2-5, with 16 bases identical to TRBD2. Unmatched junction bases numbered 8, after V lost 4 bases and J lost 9 bases. Germline lookup yields CDR1 SGHAT and CDR2 FQNNGV. This CDR3 has 16 residues. The CDR3 loop reads CASSSGLAGGVRAQYF. In nucleotides, the CDR3 is TGTGCCAGCAGCTCGGGACTAGCGGGAGGGGTTCGGGCCCAGTACTTC.

The V and J genes are TRBV11-2 and TRBJ2-2; TRBD1 matches at 10 bases. Germline values: CDR1 SGHAT, CDR2 FQNNGV. CDR3 length: 15 amino acids. After removal of 6 bases from V and 6 bases from J, the junction contained 7 bases not matched to a gene. Here the CDR3 DNA reads TGTGCCAGCAGTTCCGGGACAGGGGCCGCCGGGGAGCTGTTTTTT. Residues: CASSSGTGAAGELFF.

This clone turned up a few times. The genes are TRBV4-1 and TRBJ1-6; 7 bases line up with TRBD1. The V segment lost 2 bases and the J segment 10 bases; nucleotides outside the gene matches: 5. Per germline, CDR1 MGHRA and CDR2 YSYEKL. This CDR3 spans 14 amino acids. In nucleotides, the CDR3 is TGCGCCAGCAGCCAACTTAGACAGGGCTCACCCCTCCACTTT. It encodes CASSQLRQGSPLHF.

This clone was counted once. Compared with germline, one end of the junction differs, possibly owing to a read error. The chain combines TRBV7-9 with TRBJ2-1, with no clear D. This CDR3 comprises 14 residues. CDR1 and CDR2 from the germline V gene are SEHNR and FQNEAQ (reference sequence). The CDR3 sequence is CASSLNLLLDGPLF. CDR3 nucleotides: TGTGCCAGCAGCTTGAACCTCCTACTCGACGGGCCGCTCTTC.

The chain joins TRBV7-8 to TRBJ2-3, with 9 bases fitting TRBD1. V was clipped by 3 bases and J by 3 bases; unmatched bases: 1. The CDR3 is 14 amino acids. Germline CDR1 reads SGHVS; CDR2 reads FQNEAQ. The CDR3 loop is CASSFGQGTDTQYF. The CDR3 DNA is TGTGCCAGCAGCTTTGGACAGGGGACAGATACGCAGTATTTT.

This chain joins TRBV4-1 and TRBJ2-6, with D perhaps matching TRBD2 (7 bases). V lost 4 bases, J lost 2 bases, and 15 bases lay in between. The CDR3 extends over 17 amino acids. CDR1 and CDR2 from the germline V gene are MGHRA and YSYEKL. The CDR3 here is CASSPLGGEAGANVLTF. DNA for the CDR3: TGCGCCAGCAGCCCCCTAGGGGGGGAAGCTGGGGCCAACGTCCTGACTTTC.

This chain joins TRBV9 and TRBJ2-2; D is perhaps TRBD2 (5 bases). In germline, CDR1 is SGDLS, CDR2 YYNGEE. CDR3 length equals 16 residues. V lost 4 bases to trimming and J lost 4 bases, with 17 bases between them. This CDR3 reads CASSPHGPAGTGELFF. DNA for the CDR3: TGTGCCAGCAGCCCCCACGGTCCCGCGGGCACCGGGGAGCTGTTTTTT.

V usage is TRBV11-2 and J usage is TRBJ2-1; perhaps TRBD2 as D (6 bases). The germline V and J ends were trimmed by 7 bases and 9 bases, with 16 bases remaining between them. The CDR3 runs to 13 residues. CDR1 and CDR2 from the germline V gene are SGHAT and FQNNGV. The CDR3 loop reads CASTSEAEGEQFF. The CDR3 DNA reads as TGTGCCAGCACCTCCGAGGCGGAGGGTGAGCAGTTCTTC.

The V call is TRBV14, the J call TRBJ2-7; 9 nucleotides match TRBD1. J gave up 2 bases and V 3 bases, and 5 bases lay outside the gene matches. Germline CDR1 is SGHDN and CDR2 is FVKESK. CDR3 size: 15 residues. CDR3 protein: CASSQLGQGPYEQYF. The CDR3 DNA sequence: TGTGCCAGCAGCCAGTTGGGACAGGGTCCCTACGAGCAGTACTTC.

This chain uses TRBV28 with TRBJ2-7; maybe TRBD1 (6 bases). The germline gives CDR1 MDHEN, CDR2 SYDVKM. This CDR3 spans 14 amino acids. Trimming took 2 bases from V and 0 from J, leaving 8 bases between them. The chain's CDR3 is CASSLQGSSYEQYF. The DNA for the CDR3 is TGTGCCAGCAGTTTACAGGGGAGCTCCTACGAGCAGTACTTC.

CDR3 coding DNA: TGCGCCAGCAGCTCGCGGACAGGGGACCTAGGTGAGCAGTTCTTC. Translating gives CASSSRTGDLGEQFF. The rearrangement uses TRBV5-1 and TRBJ2-1; TRBD1 matches at 9 bases. Germline values: CDR1 SGHRS, CDR2 YFSETQ. V gave up 3 bases and J gave up 9 bases; unmatched junction bases: 10. The CDR3 has 15 amino acids.

This chain links TRBV5-1 with TRBJ2-5; no reliable D call. This CDR3 is built from 15 residues. Germline V lookup: CDR1 SGHRS, CDR2 YFSETQ. The V gene lost 0 bases and the J gene lost 4 bases, with 13 bases spanning the gap. This CDR3 is CASSLAMSSPETQYF. CDR3 nucleotides: TGCGCCAGCAGCTTGGCCATGAGTAGCCCAGAGACCCAGTACTTC.

This rearrangement joins TRBV27 to TRBJ2-7; 8 positions match TRBD2. CDR3 size: 15 residues. Germline CDR1 is MNHEY and CDR2 is SMNVEV (reference sequence). The J segment lost 3 bases and the V segment lost 9 bases, leaving 13 bases of the junction unmatched. The CDR3 coding sequence is TGTGCCAGTACGGGGGGGGTCTCAGGAGTCTACGAGCAGTACTTC. Translation: CASTGGVSGVYEQYF.

The V and J genes are TRBV7-9 and TRBJ1-1; no reliable D call. Germline assignment: CDR1 SEHNR and CDR2 FQNEAQ (reference sequence). Trimming shortened V by 7 bases and J by 4 bases, and 19 bases separated the two germline ends. The CDR3 runs 15 residues. The CDR3 bases are TGTGCCAGCACCACTGACGGTTTGATGTTCACTGAAGCTTTCTTT. It yields the protein CASTTDGLMFTEAFF.

This clone was seen only a few times. The chain is built from TRBV7-9 and TRBJ2-3; 10 nucleotides align to TRBD1. The CDR3 length is 15 residues. Germline V CDR1 and CDR2: SEHNR, FQNEAQ (reference sequence). The V and J ends lost 5 bases and 2 bases, in that order; junction bases with no gene match: 4. The CDR3 reads CASSRGQGVTDTQYF. CDR3 nucleotides: TGTGCCAGCAGCCGCGGACAGGGGGTCACAGATACGCAGTATTTT.

The rearrangement joins TRBV7-9 to TRBJ1-2; D gene ambiguous. The CDR3 totals 14 residues. Germline CDR1 SEHNR, CDR2 FQNEAQ (reference sequence). V was shortened by 5 bases and J by 8 bases, with 18 bases between the two germline ends. The CDR3 nucleotides read TGTGCCAGCAGCCTCCCCGGAGGGCTGCTAGGCTACACCTTC. Translated, it gives CASSLPGGLLGYTF.

The V call is TRBV14, the J call TRBJ2-6, with D unclear. The V end lost 1 base, the J end lost 4 bases, and 8 bases lay between the germline ends. Germline values: CDR1 SGHDN, CDR2 FVKESK. The CDR3 is made up of 15 amino acids. The chain's CDR3 is CASSQVEAGANVLTF. CDR3 DNA: TGTGCCAGCAGCCAAGTCGAGGCGGGGGCCAACGTCCTGACTTTC.

The V and J genes are TRBV10-3 and TRBJ2-2, with 10 bases that match TRBD2. The J segment lost 7 bases and the V segment lost 2 bases, leaving 7 bases of the junction unmatched. The CDR3 loop spans 16 amino acids. Germline V gene data show CDR1 as ENHRY and CDR2 as SYGVKD. CDR3 protein: CAISENQREGVGELFF. CDR3 in DNA: TGTGCCATCAGTGAGAATCAGCGGGAGGGCGTCGGGGAGCTGTTTTTT.

This clone has more than one count but fewer than ten. The chain has TRBV19 and TRBJ2-7, with 10 bases matching TRBD2. Germline V gene lookup returns CDR1 LNHDA and CDR2 SQIVND (reference sequence). The CDR3 is 17 residues long. V shed 7 bases and J 4 bases; nucleotides not matched to a gene: 16. CDR3 DNA sequence: TGTGCCAGTAAACGGTCGGCTAGCGGGAGTTCGGGTTACGAGCAGTACTTC. Translation: CASKRSASGSSGYEQYF. Full variable domain (remainder filled in from reference TRBV19 and TRBJ2-7): DGGITQSPKYLFRKEGQNVTLSCEQNLNHDAMYWYRQDPGQGLRLIYYSQIVNDFQKGDIAEGYSVSREKKESFPLTVTSAQKNPTAFYLCASKRSASGSSGYEQYFGPGTRLTVT.